One sample yielded the 24 T cell receptor beta chains listed below, sequenced in a study of tumor-infiltrating lymphocytes in primary liver carcinoma. TCR beta cDNA came from about 500 ng total RNA, primed with a constant-region primer. Libraries of TCR beta came from three nested multiplex PCR rounds with slightly modified ARM-PCR. A C-beta reverse primer and TRBV1-TRBV30 forward primers served in each of the first two PCR rounds, at ten to eleven cycles apiece. TCRdb re-analysed the multiplex PCR reads in MiXCR, keeping a single row per CDR3 protein. The sample includes about 320,000 distinct CDR3 sequences, less than 75% of them seen just once. The source of the blood RNA was unsorted whole blood, and germline DNA was extracted as well. Input material: peripheral blood. The receptors shown here come from a middle-aged man with primary liver carcinoma and hepatitis B virus infection.

Note on this clonotype: At one end the junction does not follow the germline gene, possibly because of a read error. The chain is built from TRBV6-2 or TRBV6-3 and TRBJ2-7; the D gene could be TRBD1 or TRBD2 (5 bases each). CDR1 is MNHEY, CDR2 SVGEGT, per germline. The CDR3 length is 15 residues. The CDR3 reads CASSIGTVGSYEQHF. In DNA, the CDR3 is TGTGCCAGCAGTATTGGGACGGTGGGCTCCTACGAGCAGCACTTC.

This clonotype was seen many times. The rearrangement joins TRBV12-3 or TRBV12-4 to TRBJ2-1, with D possibly TRBD1 on 6 matching bases. The CDR3 length is 15 residues. The V end lost 1 base, the J end lost 3 bases, and 10 bases lay between the germline ends. CDR3 DNA sequence: TGTGCCAGCAGTTTAGGGCAGGGGAGCTACAATGAGCAGTTCTTC. Amino acids: CASSLGQGSYNEQFF.

V usage is TRBV7-9 and J usage is TRBJ2-1; no clear D gene. Germline assignment: CDR1 SEHNR and CDR2 FQNEAQ (reference sequence). The CDR3 extends over 14 amino acids. V dropped 2 bases and J dropped 1 base, with 6 bases sitting between them. The CDR3 DNA reads TGTGCCAGCAGCTTAAGTTCGTCCTACAATGAGCAGTTCTTC. Amino acids: CASSLSSSYNEQFF.

Regarding this clonotype: A read error is possible here, since a much larger clone lies one base away. This chain joins TRBV28 and TRBJ1-2; D unresolved. Germline loops: CDR1 MDHEN, CDR2 SYDVKM. The CDR3 covers 13 residues. The CDR3 protein is CTSSPSGYYGYTF. As DNA, the CDR3 is TGTACCAGCAGTCCCTCAGGATACTATGGCTACACCTTC.

Notes on this clonotype: The junction does not match germline at one end; this may be a read error. The chain couples TRBV6-2 or TRBV6-3 to TRBJ2-5; D is unresolved. The CDR3 length is 11 residues. Per the germline V gene, CDR1 is MNHEY and CDR2 is SVGEGT. The CDR3 here is CTSSTGETQYF. The DNA for the CDR3 is TGTACCAGCAGTACGGGAGAGACCCAGTACTTC.

In the case of this clonotype: Germline and junction disagree at one end, which may indicate a read error. The rearrangement uses TRBV6-5 and TRBJ1-5; D not resolved. Per germline, CDR1 MNHEY and CDR2 SVGAGI. The CDR3 consists of 16 residues. Here the CDR3 DNA reads TGCGCCAGCAGTTACCAGTCCCCATCGAGCGATCAGCCCCAGCATTTT. This translates into CASSYQSPSSDQPQHF.

As to this clonotype: A much more abundant neighbour one base away suggests this may be a read error. This chain uses TRBV6-5 with TRBJ1-2, with a weak D call TRBD1 (5 bases). Germline values: CDR1 MNHEY, CDR2 SVGAGI. With 5 bases removed from V and 4 bases from J, the gap between germline ends came to 8 bases. The CDR3 covers 12 residues. The CDR3 DNA reads as TGTGCCAGCAGTCACGACAGCTATGGCTACACCTTC. This encodes CASSHDSYGYTF.

The sample holds one count of this clonotype. A clone one base away is much larger, so this may be a read error. Because the CDR3's place on the DNA is in doubt, the DNA is left out and the CDR3 is given as listed by TCRdb. The V gene is TRBV5-5, the J gene TRBJ2-7; no DNA check was done on the table's D call, TRBD1. Ends included, the CDR3 has 16 residues. Germline V lookup: CDR1 SGHKS, CDR2 YYEKEE (reference sequence). CDR3 protein: CASSFFGTGIIYEKYF.

This clonotype was found many times. In DNA, the CDR3 is TGTGCCAGCAGCCTCGAGAGGACCGGGGAGCTGTTTTTT. It translates to CASSLERTGELFF. J is TRBJ2-2 and V is TRBV11-2; D ambiguous. CDR3 length: 13 residues. Trimming took 5 bases from V and 5 from J, leaving 9 bases between them. Germline assignment: CDR1 SGHAT and CDR2 FQNNGV.

This clonotype was counted ten times or more. The rearrangement links TRBV11-3 to TRBJ2-2; 10 bases are a match to TRBD2. CDR3 length: 17 residues. Germline V CDR1 and CDR2: SGHNT, YENEEA. J was trimmed by 6 bases and V by 0 bases; bases with no gene match: 7. CDR3 amino acids: CASSLDSLAGDSGELFF. The DNA for the CDR3 is TGTGCCAGCAGCTTAGATTCTCTAGCGGGAGACTCCGGGGAGCTGTTTTTT. The full variable domain, completed using reference TRBV11-3 and TRBJ2-2, is EAGVVQSPRYKIIEKKQPVAFWCNPISGHNTLYWYLQNLGQGPELLIRYENEEAVDDSQLPKDRFSAERLKGVDSTLKIQPAELGDSAVYLCASSLDSLAGDSGELFFGEGSRLTVL.

With regard to this clonotype: Germline is not matched at one junction end, which may reflect a read error. The rearrangement uses TRBV5-1 and TRBJ2-7; D possibly corresponds to TRBD1 (6 bases). This CDR3 is 16 amino acids long. Germline V CDR1 and CDR2: SGHRS, YFSETQ. CDR3 sequence: CASNLGVRGTPYEQYF. The CDR3 DNA reads TGCGCCAGCAACTTGGGCGTGAGGGGGACCCCCTACGAGCAGTACTTC.

Points on this clonotype: A much larger clonotype is one base distant, so this may be a read error. This chain connects TRBV4-2 to TRBJ1-6; D remains unclear. CDR1 and CDR2 from the germline V gene are LGHNA and YNFKEQ. CDR3 length: 17 amino acids. CDR3 residues: CASSHDPRTGDNSPLQF. The CDR3 region has the DNA TGTGCCAGCAGCCACGACCCCCGGACGGGAGATAATTCACCCCTCCAGTTT.

Of note for this clonotype: One end of the junction varies from germline; a read error may be responsible. The V gene is TRBV4-1, the J gene TRBJ2-6, with 9 bases fitting TRBD1. The V gene's germline CDR1 is MGHRA and CDR2 YSYEKL. The CDR3 totals 18 residues. The CDR3 coding sequence is TGCGCCAGCGGCCAACCGGGACAGGGTATTCCTGGGTCCAACGTCCTGACTTTC. This translates into CASGQPGQGIPGSNVLTF.

As concerns this clonotype: Compared with germline, one end of the junction differs, possibly owing to a read error. This CDR3 is CARSFLLPSWIPDTQYF. CDR3 coding DNA: TGTGCCCGCAGTTTTCTTTTGCCTAGCTGGATCCCAGATACGCAGTATTTT. The chain employs TRBV12-3 or TRBV12-4 and TRBJ2-3, with D tentatively TRBD2 (5 bases). This CDR3 is 17 amino acids long.

In the case of this clonotype: A much larger clonotype is one base distant, so this may be a read error. The chain links TRBV30 to TRBJ1-5, with D uncertain. This CDR3 contains 9 residues. Germline lookup yields CDR1 GTSNPN and CDR2 SVGIG (reference sequence). CDR3 amino acids: CALNQPHHF. CDR3 coding DNA: TGTGCCTTAAACCAGCCCCACCATTTT.

In its sample, this clonotype was seen a few times. The chain is built from TRBV10-1 and TRBJ2-5, with 9 bases identical to TRBD1. V was pared by 0 bases and J by 1 base, with 3 bases of the junction left unmatched. The CDR3 has 16 amino acids. Per the germline V gene, CDR1 is WNHNN and CDR2 is SYGVQD (reference sequence). CDR3 region: CASSESGTGPQETQYF. CDR3 DNA: TGCGCCAGCAGTGAGTCCGGGACAGGGCCCCAAGAGACCCAGTACTTC.

A note on this clonotype: Being one base from a much bigger clone, this may be a read error. The chain joins TRBV6-5 to TRBJ2-5, with D possibly matching TRBD1 (6 bases). The CDR3 is 12 amino acids. CDR1 is MNHEY, CDR2 SVGAGI, per germline. The CDR3 DNA reads as TGTGCCAACAGTAGAGGGGGAGAGACCCAGTACTTC. It encodes CANSRGGETQYF.

This clonotype was counted many times. The chain carries TRBV29-1 and TRBJ2-1; 7 bases match TRBD2. The CDR3 sequence is 15 residues long. The germline gives CDR1 SQVTM, CDR2 ANQGSEA. V lost 6 bases and J lost 0; bases outside the gene matches: 8. This CDR3 reads CSVGRGGTSYNEQFF. The CDR3 nucleotides read TGCAGCGTAGGGAGGGGCGGGACCTCCTACAATGAGCAGTTCTTC.

The chain recombines TRBV6-5 with TRBJ2-2; TRBD2 matches 10 bases. This CDR3 has 16 amino acids. Germline CDR1 and CDR2: MNHEY and SVGAGI. For the CDR3, the DNA is TGTACAAGCAGACGCGTGACCGGGACTAGCGCCGGGGAGCTGTTTTTT. This gives the protein CTSRRVTGTSAGELFF.

This chain connects TRBV7-9 to TRBJ2-3; D is ambiguous. Between the trimmed V and J ends, which lost 5 bases and 0 bases, there was a span of 9 bases. The CDR3 extends over 14 amino acids. Germline CDR1 and CDR2: SEHNR and FQNEAQ (reference sequence). The DNA for the CDR3 is TGTGCCAGCAGCAAAAGAGCCAGCACAGATACGCAGTATTTT. It is translated as CASSKRASTDTQYF. The entire variable domain, with the rest obtained from reference TRBV7-9 and TRBJ2-3, is as follows: DTGVSQNPRHKITKRGQNVTFRCDPISEHNRLYWYRQTLGQGPEFLTYFQNEAQLEKSRLLSDRFSAERPKGSFSTLEIQRTEQGDSAMYLCASSKRASTDTQYFGPGTRLTVL.

This clonotype was observed a single time. At one end the junction does not follow the germline gene, possibly because of a read error. This sequence joins TRBV4-2 and TRBJ1-2; 7 bases are shared with TRBD1. CDR1 LGHNA and CDR2 YNFKEQ come from the germline V gene. The CDR3 length is 15 residues. The CDR3, as DNA: TGTGTCAGCAGCCGAACCGGGACAGAAGCCTATGGCTACACCTTC. This encodes CVSSRTGTEAYGYTF.

As to this clonotype: A much larger clone differs from this one at a single base, so this may be a read error. This chain uses TRBV29-1 with TRBJ2-7; 9 bases align to TRBD1. The germline gives CDR1 SQVTM, CDR2 ANQGSEA. CDR3 size: 12 residues. With 6 bases clipped from V and 6 bases from J, the junction kept 6 bases outside the gene matches. The CDR3 DNA is TGCAGCGTAGGGACAGGGACCTCCGAGCAGTACTTC. Protein product: CSVGTGTSEQYF.

The chain carries TRBV4-3 and TRBJ1-2; the D gene is possibly TRBD1 (5 bases). In germline, CDR1 is LGHNA, CDR2 YSLEER. CDR3 length: 15 residues. CDR3 DNA sequence: TGCACTAGCAGCTCGGGCCAGGGTACCAACTATGGCTACACCTTC. Encoded protein: CTSSSGQGTNYGYTF.

Details on this clonotype: A single base separates this from a much larger clone, so it may be a read error. The genes are TRBV6-6 and TRBJ2-3; 7 positions agree with TRBD2. The CDR3 length is 13 residues. The V gene's germline CDR1 is MNHNY and CDR2 SVGAGI (reference sequence). The CDR3 bases are TGTGTCAGCAGCACGGGGGGTAGAGATACGCAGTATTTT. Translation gives CVSSTGGRDTQYF.